The clone carrying this TCR beta chain is medium-sized (0.01 to 0.1%). Its antigen is currently unknown. This specimen belongs to a study of sequential checkpoint blockade in melanoma. Study at large: After nivolumab or ipilimumab alone, some 22 patients had week-13 rebiopsies.

Findings and limits, study-wide: PD-L1 staining and CD8+ counts, not mutational load, tracked tumor T-cell clonality. For nivolumab-first patients, baseline tumor clonality was associated with response.

Assay used: immunoSEQ multiplex PCR; TCRdb lists only in-frame clones, some missing. This table has about 3,500 clones, roughly a sixth appearing once. The sample's treatment: randomized to nivolumab then ipilimumab (arm A) or the reverse (arm B). This sequence originates from a human donor with melanoma. The input for sequencing was tumor tissue (inferred from file names), taken from a patient given nivolumab and ipilimumab in sequence.

Here the CDR3 DNA reads TGTGCCAGCAGCTTAGAGTGGACAGGCGAACCCAATACGCAGTATTTT. It translates to CASSLEWTGEPNTQYF. The V gene is TRBV11-3, the J gene TRBJ2-3, with TRBD1 identical over 7 bases. CDR1 is SGHNT and CDR2 is YENEEA in the germline V gene. The junction had 10 bases not matched to a gene; V was cut back by 0 bases and J by 7 bases. This CDR3 is built from 16 residues.